The source of this T cell receptor (beta chain) is a study of cytomegalovirus exposure and HLA in healthy donors. Findings and limits, study-wide: There were 150 or so TCR beta chains listed as cytomegalovirus-associated. The classifier reportedly diagnosed cytomegalovirus status with high specificity and sensitivity.

Measured with immunoSEQ multiplex PCR; TCRdb has only the in-frame clones, and not every one. The data contain some 270,000 clones, about 86% of them singletons. The CDR3 totals 16 residues. Between the trimmed V and J ends, which lost 3 bases and 0 bases, there was a span of 15 bases. CDR1 LNHDA and CDR2 SQIVND come from the germline V gene (reference sequence). This clone was observed a few times. Its antigen is as yet unknown. The receptor's source is a woman aged 18-29 years in good health and CMV-seronegative. The V gene is TRBV19, the J gene TRBJ2-7, with D maybe TRBD2 (5 bases). The sequencing input was PBMCs. DNA for the CDR3: TGTGCCAGTAGTATTATGGGCGGGCCGAGCTCCTACGAGCAGTACTTC. Protein sequence: CASSIMGGPSSYEQYF.